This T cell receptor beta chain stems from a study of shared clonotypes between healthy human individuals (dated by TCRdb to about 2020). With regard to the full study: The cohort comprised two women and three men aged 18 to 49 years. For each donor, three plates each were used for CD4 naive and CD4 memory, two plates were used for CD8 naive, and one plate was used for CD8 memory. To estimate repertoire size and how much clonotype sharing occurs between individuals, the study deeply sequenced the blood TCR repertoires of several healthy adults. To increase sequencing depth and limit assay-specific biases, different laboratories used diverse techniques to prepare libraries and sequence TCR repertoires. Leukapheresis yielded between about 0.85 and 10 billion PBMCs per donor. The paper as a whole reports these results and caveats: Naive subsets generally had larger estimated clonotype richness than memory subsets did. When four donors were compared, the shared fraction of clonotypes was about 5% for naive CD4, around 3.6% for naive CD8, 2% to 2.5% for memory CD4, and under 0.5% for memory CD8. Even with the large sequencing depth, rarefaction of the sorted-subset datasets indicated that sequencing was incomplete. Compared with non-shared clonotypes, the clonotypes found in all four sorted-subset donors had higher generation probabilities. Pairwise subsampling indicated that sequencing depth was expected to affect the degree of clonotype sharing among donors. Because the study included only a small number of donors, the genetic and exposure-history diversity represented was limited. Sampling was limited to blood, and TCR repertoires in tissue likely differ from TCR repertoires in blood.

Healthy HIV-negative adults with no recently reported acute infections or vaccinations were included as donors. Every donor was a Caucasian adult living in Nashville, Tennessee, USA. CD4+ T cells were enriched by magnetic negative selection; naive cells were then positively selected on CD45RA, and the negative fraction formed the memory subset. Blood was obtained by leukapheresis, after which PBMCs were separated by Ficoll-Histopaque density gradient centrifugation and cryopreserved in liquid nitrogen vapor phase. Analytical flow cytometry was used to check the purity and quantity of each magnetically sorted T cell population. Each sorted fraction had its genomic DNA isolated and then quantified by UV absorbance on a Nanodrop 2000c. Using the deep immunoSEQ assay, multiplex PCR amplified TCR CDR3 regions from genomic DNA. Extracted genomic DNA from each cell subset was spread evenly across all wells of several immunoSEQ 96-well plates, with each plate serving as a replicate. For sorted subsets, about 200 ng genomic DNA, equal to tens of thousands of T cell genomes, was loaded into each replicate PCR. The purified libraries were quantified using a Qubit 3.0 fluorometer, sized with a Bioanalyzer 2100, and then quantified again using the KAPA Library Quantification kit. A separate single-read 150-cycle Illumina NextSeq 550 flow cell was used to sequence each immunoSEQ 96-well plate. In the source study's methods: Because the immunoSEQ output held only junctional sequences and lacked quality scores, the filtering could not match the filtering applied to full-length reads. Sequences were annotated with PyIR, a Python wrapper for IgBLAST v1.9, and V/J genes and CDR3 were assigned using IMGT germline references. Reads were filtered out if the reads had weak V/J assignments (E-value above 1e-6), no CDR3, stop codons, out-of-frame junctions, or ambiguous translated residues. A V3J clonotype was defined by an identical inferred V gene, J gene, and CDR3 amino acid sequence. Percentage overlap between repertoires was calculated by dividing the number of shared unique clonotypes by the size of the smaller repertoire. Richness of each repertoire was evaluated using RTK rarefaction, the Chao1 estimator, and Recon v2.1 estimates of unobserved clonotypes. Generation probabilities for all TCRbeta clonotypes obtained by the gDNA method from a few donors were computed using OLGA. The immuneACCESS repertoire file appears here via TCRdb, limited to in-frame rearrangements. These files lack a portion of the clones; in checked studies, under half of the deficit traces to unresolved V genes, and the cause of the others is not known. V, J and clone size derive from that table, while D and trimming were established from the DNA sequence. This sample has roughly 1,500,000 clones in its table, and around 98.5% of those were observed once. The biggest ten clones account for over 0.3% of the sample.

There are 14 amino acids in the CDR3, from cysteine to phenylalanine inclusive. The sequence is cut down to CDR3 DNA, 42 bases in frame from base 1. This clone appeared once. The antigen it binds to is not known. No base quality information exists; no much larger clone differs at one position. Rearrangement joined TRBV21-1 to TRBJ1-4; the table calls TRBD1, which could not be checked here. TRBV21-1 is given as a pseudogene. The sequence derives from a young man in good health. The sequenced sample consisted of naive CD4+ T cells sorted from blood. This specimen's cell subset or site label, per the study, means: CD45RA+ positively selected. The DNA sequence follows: TGTGCCAGCAGCAAGGGCAGAGACAGCGAAAAACTGTTTTTT. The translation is CASSKGRDSEKLFF.